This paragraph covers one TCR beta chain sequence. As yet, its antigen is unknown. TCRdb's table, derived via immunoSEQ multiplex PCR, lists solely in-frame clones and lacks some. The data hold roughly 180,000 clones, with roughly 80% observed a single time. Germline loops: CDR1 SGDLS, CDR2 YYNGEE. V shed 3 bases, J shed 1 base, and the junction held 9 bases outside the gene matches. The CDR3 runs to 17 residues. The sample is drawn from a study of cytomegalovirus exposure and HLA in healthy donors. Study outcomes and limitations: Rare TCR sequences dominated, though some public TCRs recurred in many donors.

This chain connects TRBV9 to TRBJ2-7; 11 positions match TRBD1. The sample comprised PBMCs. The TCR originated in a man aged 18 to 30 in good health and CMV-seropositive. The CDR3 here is CASSEGTGGYGSYEQYF. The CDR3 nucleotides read TGTGCCAGCAGCGAGGGGACAGGGGGGTATGGATCCTACGAGCAGTACTTC.